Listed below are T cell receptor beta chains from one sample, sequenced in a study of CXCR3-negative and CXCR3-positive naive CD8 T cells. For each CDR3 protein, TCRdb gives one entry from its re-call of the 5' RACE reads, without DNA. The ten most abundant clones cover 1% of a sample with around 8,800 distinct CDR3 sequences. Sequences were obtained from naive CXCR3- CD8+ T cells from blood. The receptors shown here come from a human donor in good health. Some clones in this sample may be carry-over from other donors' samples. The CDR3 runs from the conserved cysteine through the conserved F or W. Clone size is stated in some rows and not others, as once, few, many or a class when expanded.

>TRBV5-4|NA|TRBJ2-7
CASSLDSSSSYEQYF
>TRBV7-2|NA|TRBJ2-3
CASSSLAGGYTDTQYF
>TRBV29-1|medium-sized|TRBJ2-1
CSVKASGSYNEQFF
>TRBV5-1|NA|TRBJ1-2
CASSFNDGANYGYTF
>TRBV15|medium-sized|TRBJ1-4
CATSLSGVGGRNEKLFF
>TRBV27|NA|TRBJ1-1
CASSPTGDWAFF
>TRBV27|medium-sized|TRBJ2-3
CASSFAAGTDTQYF
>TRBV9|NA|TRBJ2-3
CASSVAHGTSSDTQYF
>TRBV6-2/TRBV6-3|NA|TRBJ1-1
CASSYSTELLNTEAFF
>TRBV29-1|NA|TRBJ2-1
CSVGVPESPYNEQFF
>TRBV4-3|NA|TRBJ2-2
CASSQDRWRTGELFF
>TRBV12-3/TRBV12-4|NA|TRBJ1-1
CASSLDTEGNTEAFF
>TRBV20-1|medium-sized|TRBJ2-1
CSARPKDWSSYNEQFF
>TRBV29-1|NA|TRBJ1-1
CSVAAGTGEAFF
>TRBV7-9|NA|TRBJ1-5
CASRGGSNQPQHF
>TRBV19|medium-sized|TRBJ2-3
CASKAGGEADTQYF
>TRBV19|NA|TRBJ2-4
CASSPEGVDGTDIQYF
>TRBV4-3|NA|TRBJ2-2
CASSQASAGDLTGELFF
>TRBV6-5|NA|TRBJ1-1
CASITGQGREAFF
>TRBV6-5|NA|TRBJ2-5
CASSTPSAASGETQYF
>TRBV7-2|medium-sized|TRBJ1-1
CASSLFFRTEAFF
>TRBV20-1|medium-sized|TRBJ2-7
CSAGSGRAYEQYF
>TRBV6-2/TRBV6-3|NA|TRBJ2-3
CASSYIGGTDTQYF
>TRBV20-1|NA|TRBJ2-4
CSATPQETAKNIQYF
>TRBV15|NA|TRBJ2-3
CATSGRDYPSDTQYF
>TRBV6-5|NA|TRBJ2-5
CASGYSQGSRETQYF
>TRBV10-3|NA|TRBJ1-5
CATKQDHSNQPQHF
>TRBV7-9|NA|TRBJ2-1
CASSPSGISYNEQFF
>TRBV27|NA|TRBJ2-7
CASSLASGSSYEQYF
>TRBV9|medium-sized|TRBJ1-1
CASSVATGVGTEAFF
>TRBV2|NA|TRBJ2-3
CASSEARSDTQYF
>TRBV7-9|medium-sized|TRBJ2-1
CASSLGRQHSYNEQFF
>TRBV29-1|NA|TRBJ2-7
CSYSGTTTYEQYF
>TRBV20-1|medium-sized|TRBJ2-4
CSARILAGRVSKNIQYF
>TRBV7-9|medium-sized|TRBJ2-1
CAPWAYNEQFF
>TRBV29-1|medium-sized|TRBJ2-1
CSVEDPSSYNEQFF
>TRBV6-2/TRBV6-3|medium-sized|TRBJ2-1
CASTPETSGRPNEQFF
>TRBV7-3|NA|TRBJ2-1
CASSPEGYNEQFF
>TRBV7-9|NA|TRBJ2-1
CASSKGTSGTLSYNEQFF
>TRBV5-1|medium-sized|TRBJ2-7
CASSFGTGDDEQYF
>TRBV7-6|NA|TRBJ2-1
CASSLESGGYNEQFF
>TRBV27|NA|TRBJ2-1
CASRPLAPLTYNEQFF
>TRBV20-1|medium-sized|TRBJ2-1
CSALPTGTGGSGEQFF
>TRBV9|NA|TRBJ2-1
CASSVEGAGVYEQFF
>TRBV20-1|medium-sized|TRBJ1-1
CSAPRQEKNTEAFF
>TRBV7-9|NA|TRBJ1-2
CASSLDAGQNLNYGYTF
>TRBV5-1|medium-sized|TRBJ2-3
CASSLEVNKREDTQYF
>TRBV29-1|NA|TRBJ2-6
CSVINPGTGDSGANVLTF
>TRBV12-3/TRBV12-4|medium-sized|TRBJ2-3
CASSLGLAVSTDTQYF
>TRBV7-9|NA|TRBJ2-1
CASSDRSRASNNEQFF
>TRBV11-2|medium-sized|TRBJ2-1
CASSSILGTSGPIEQFF
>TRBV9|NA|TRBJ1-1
CASSGTALRTEAFF